These 24 T cell receptor beta chains came from one sample sequenced in a study of T cell responses to AZD1222 COVID-19 vaccine. This table comes from immunoSEQ multiplex PCR, and its TCRdb copy is limited to in-frame clones, with some not included. The sample records tens of thousands of clones, under 95% being singletons. Material: peripheral blood, obtained 28 days after the second AZD1222 dose. These receptors all stem from an adult who received the AZD1222 COVID-19 vaccine.

V usage is TRBV18 and J usage is TRBJ1-4, with 8 bases aligning to TRBD1. Germline V gene lookup returns CDR1 KGHSH and CDR2 LQKENI. CDR3 length: 17 amino acids. V lost 3 bases, J lost 3 bases, and 9 bases stayed unmatched. The CDR3, as DNA: TGTGCCAGCTCACCGTCCAGGGGGCGCCGGGCTAATGAAAAACTGTTTTTT. This encodes CASSPSRGRRANEKLFF.

The gene calls are TRBV27 and TRBJ1-5; a weak D match, TRBD1 (6 bases). Trimming removed 4 bases at V and 0 bases at J, with 13 bases between. There are 16 residues in the CDR3. Germline lookup yields CDR1 MNHEY and CDR2 SMNVEV (reference sequence). DNA of the CDR3: TGTGCCAGCAGTTATATTGGGGGGGCTAGCAATCAGCCCCAGCATTTT. Its translation is CASSYIGGASNQPQHF.

This chain uses TRBV23-1 with TRBJ1-5; possibly TRBD1 for D (6 bases). TRBV23-1 carries the ORF label, with uncertain function. Deletions cut 1 base from V and 5 bases from J, with 15 bases between. CDR3 length equals 16 residues. Here the CDR3 DNA reads TGCGCCAGCAGTCAATGTGCCAGGGGCGAGGATCAGCCCCAGCATTTT. This gives the protein CASSQCARGEDQPQHF.

A remark on this clone: Its ends do not fully match the called genes, so a read error is possible. This rearrangement joins TRBV28 to TRBJ1-2, with D hard to call. This CDR3 spans 12 amino acids. Germline V gene sequence: CDR1 MDHEN, CDR2 SYDVKM. CDR3 bases: TGTGCCAGCAGTCCATCCCTTGGGCCCTTCGCCTTC. Translated: CASSPSLGPFAF.

The chain has TRBV27 and TRBJ1-5; D gene ambiguous. The germline gives CDR1 MNHEY, CDR2 SMNVEV (reference sequence). CDR3 size: 15 residues. V was clipped by 0 bases and J by 4 bases, with 10 bases between them. The CDR3 region is CASSLSTRGNQPQHF. CDR3 nucleotides: TGTGCCAGCAGTTTATCGACAAGAGGAAATCAGCCCCAGCATTTT.

This clone was detected only once. The junction departs from germline at one end; a sequencing error may be responsible. J is TRBJ1-6 and V is TRBV9; tentative D call: TRBD1 (6 bases). The CDR3 runs to 14 residues. Per germline, CDR1 SGDLS and CDR2 YYNGEE. Written as DNA, the CDR3 is TGTGCCAGCAGCGTAAGGACAGATAACTCACCCCTCCACTTT. It specifies CASSVRTDNSPLHF.

This clone was found once. The rearrangement uses TRBV20-1 and TRBJ1-6, with D possibly being TRBD1 (5 bases). This CDR3 is built from 14 residues. V lost 3 bases and J lost 6, with 12 bases in between. Per germline, CDR1 DFQATT and CDR2 SNEGSKA (reference sequence). DNA for the CDR3: TGCAGTGCTAGTACGCCAGGGAGTAATTCACCCCTCCACTTT. Translated: CSASTPGSNSPLHF.

The chain couples TRBV5-8 to TRBJ1-5, with a weak D call TRBD1 (5 bases). The germline V gene has CDR1 SGHTS and CDR2 YDEGEE. With 2 bases removed from V and 7 bases from J, the gap between germline ends came to 16 bases. The CDR3 runs to 15 residues. The CDR3 DNA follows: TGTGCCAGCAGCTTAGAGAAGGGGAGGGAACAGCCCCAGCATTTT. Translation: CASSLEKGREQPQHF. The full variable domain, with the rest looked up from reference TRBV5-8 and TRBJ1-5, is EAGVTQSPTHLIKTRGQQATLRCSPISGHTSVYWYQQALGLGLQFLLWYDEGEERNRGNFPPRFSGRQFPNYSSELNVNALELEDSALYLCASSLEKGREQPQHFGDGTRLSIL.

The chain's CDR3 is CASSLTGSASPYSLFF. CDR3 coding DNA: TGTGCCAGCAGCTTAACCGGGTCCGCTAGCCCCTATTCGCTGTTTTTT. This chain uses TRBV7-3 with TRBJ2-2, with a possible D match to TRBD2 (5 bases). This CDR3 is built from 16 residues. Trimming shortened V by 0 bases and J by 13 bases, and 21 bases separated the two germline ends. CDR1 is SGHTA and CDR2 is FQGTGA in the germline V gene.

The rearrangement uses TRBV5-4 and TRBJ2-3; the D gene could be TRBD1 or TRBD2 (5 bases each). CDR3 length equals 14 residues. CDR1 SGHNT and CDR2 YYREEE come from the germline V gene (reference sequence). Between the trimmed V and J ends, which lost 8 bases and 0 bases, there was a span of 13 bases. CDR3 DNA: TGTGCCAGTACAGGAGGCCTTAGCACAGATACGCAGTATTTT. Amino acid sequence: CASTGGLSTDTQYF.

V usage is TRBV18 and J usage is TRBJ2-5; TRBD2 matches 10 bases. Germline V gives CDR1 KGHSH, CDR2 LQKENI. J was trimmed by 5 bases and V by 3 bases; bases with no gene match: 6. This CDR3 contains 15 residues. The CDR3 here is CASSPLAGELETQYF. As DNA, the CDR3 is TGTGCCAGCTCACCGCTAGCGGGAGAGTTGGAGACCCAGTACTTC.

This clone was counted once. The chain uses TRBV6-2 or TRBV6-3 and TRBJ1-2, with 7 bases fitting TRBD1. Germline CDR1 MNHEY, CDR2 SVGEGT. V was pared by 2 bases and J by 6 bases, with 12 bases of the junction left unmatched. The CDR3 consists of 16 residues. In DNA, the CDR3 is TGTGCCAGCAGTTACATAGGCACAGGGGATACGAATGGCTACACCTTC. Encoded protein: CASSYIGTGDTNGYTF.

The CDR3 DNA is TGTGCCAGCAGCTTACAAAACACCATATATTTT. Residues: CASSLQNTIYF. The chain links TRBV11-3 to TRBJ1-3; D remains unclear. The V and J ends lost 2 bases and 6 bases respectively, with 2 bases between them. Per the germline V gene, CDR1 is SGHNT and CDR2 is YENEEA. This CDR3 comprises 11 residues. The full variable domain, with the rest looked up from reference TRBV11-3 and TRBJ1-3, is EAGVVQSPRYKIIEKKQPVAFWCNPISGHNTLYWYLQNLGQGPELLIRYENEEAVDDSQLPKDRFSAERLKGVDSTLKIQPAELGDSAVYLCASSLQNTIYFGEGSWLTVV.

V and J are TRBV5-1 and TRBJ2-2; D is uncertain. The CDR3 spans 16 residues. CDR1 SGHRS and CDR2 YFSETQ come from the germline V gene. V dropped 5 bases and J dropped 0 bases, with 14 bases sitting between them. This chain's CDR3 is CASRSTENANTGELFF. The CDR3 DNA is TGCGCCAGCAGGTCAACTGAAAACGCGAACACCGGGGAGCTGTTTTTT.

This clone was counted only a few times. The chain uses TRBV7-9 and TRBJ1-1; D gene ambiguous. Germline V CDR1 and CDR2: SEHNR, FQNEAQ (reference sequence). The CDR3 is 13 amino acids. Between the trimmed V and J ends, which lost 3 bases and 1 base, there was a span of 6 bases. As DNA, the CDR3 is TGTGCCAGCAGCTTCCCCGGGAACACTGAAGCTTTCTTT. This translates into CASSFPGNTEAFF. The full variable domain, with the rest looked up from reference TRBV7-9 and TRBJ1-1, is DTGVSQNPRHKITKRGQNVTFRCDPISEHNRLYWYRQTLGQGPEFLTYFQNEAQLEKSRLLSDRFSAERPKGSFSTLEIQRTEQGDSAMYLCASSFPGNTEAFFGQGTRLTVV.

The chain recombines TRBV19 with TRBJ1-1, with a weak D call TRBD1 (5 bases). Looked up from germline, CDR1 is LNHDA and CDR2 is SQIVND (reference sequence). The length of the CDR3 is 15 residues. The germline V and J ends were trimmed by 1 base and 3 bases, with 12 bases remaining between them. This CDR3 is CASSIVARVDTEAFF. DNA for the CDR3: TGTGCCAGTAGTATAGTTGCCAGGGTGGACACTGAAGCTTTCTTT.

This rearrangement joins TRBV2 to TRBJ1-2, with TRBD1 as a possible D gene (5 bases). The germline CDR1 and CDR2 sequences are SNHLY and FYNNEI. The CDR3 spans 13 residues. Trimming removed 8 bases at V and 2 bases at J, with 12 bases between. CDR3 protein: CASRLGQNYGYTF. CDR3 DNA: TGTGCCAGCCGTTTGGGGCAAAACTATGGCTACACCTTC.

The chain is built from TRBV6-6 and TRBJ1-4; D call uncertain. The V gene's germline CDR1 is MNHNY and CDR2 SVGAGI (reference sequence). Trimming pared 2 bases from V and 5 bases from J, leaving 6 bases between. The CDR3 length is 13 residues. The DNA for the CDR3 is TGTGCCAGCAGTTACGCCTTCAATGAAAAACTGTTTTTT. Its translation is CASSYAFNEKLFF.

The gene calls are TRBV28 and TRBJ1-1, with D possibly TRBD1 on 6 matching bases. Germline lookup yields CDR1 MDHEN and CDR2 SYDVKM. The V end was cut by 1 base, the J end by 1 base, with 16 bases between. The CDR3 runs 17 residues. The CDR3 reads CASSLFPGQRENTEAFF. DNA for the CDR3: TGTGCCAGCAGTTTATTCCCTGGACAGAGGGAGAACACTGAAGCTTTCTTT.

The chain joins TRBV20-1 to TRBJ2-7; 7 positions agree with TRBD1. V gave up 8 bases and J gave up 5 bases; unmatched junction bases: 6. The germline V gene encodes CDR1 DFQATT and CDR2 SNEGSKA (reference sequence). This CDR3 has 11 amino acids. CDR3 bases: TGCAGTTCCGGGACAGAGCACGAGCAGTACTTC. Protein sequence: CSSGTEHEQYF.

J is TRBJ2-1 and V is TRBV4-1; 9 bases fit TRBD1. From germline, CDR1 is MGHRA and CDR2 YSYEKL. J was trimmed by 6 bases and V by 1 base; bases with no gene match: 7. The CDR3 sequence is 16 residues long. The CDR3 sequence: CASSQGMTGGRNEQFF. The CDR3 DNA reads TGCGCCAGCAGCCAAGGGATGACAGGGGGTCGCAATGAGCAGTTCTTC.

The CDR3 sequence is CAWSDTPRAGGEAFF. CDR3 coding DNA: TGTGCCTGGAGTGACACCCCCCGGGCAGGGGGAGAAGCTTTCTTT. This sequence joins TRBV30 and TRBJ1-1, with 7 bases that match TRBD1. The germline gives CDR1 GTSNPN, CDR2 SVGIG (reference sequence). With 1 base clipped from V and 8 bases from J, the junction kept 13 bases outside the gene matches. This CDR3 is 15 amino acids long.

This chain joins TRBV27 and TRBJ1-1; D not certain. V was trimmed by 3 bases and J by 0 bases, leaving 8 bases between them. CDR1 and CDR2 from the germline V gene are MNHEY and SMNVEV (reference sequence). The CDR3 extends over 14 amino acids. The DNA for the CDR3 is TGTGCCAGCAGTTTGCGTCGCCTGAACACTGAAGCTTTCTTT. Protein product: CASSLRRLNTEAFF.

J is TRBJ1-4 and V is TRBV11-2; D gene ambiguous. The ends were cut back, 5 bases at V and 0 bases at J, with 7 bases in the middle. The CDR3 covers 14 residues. Germline-derived CDR1 and CDR2 are SGHAT and FQNNGV. The CDR3 bases are TGTGCCAGCAGCCAAGGGACAACTAATGAAAAACTGTTTTTT. It yields the protein CASSQGTTNEKLFF.